The 17 T cell receptor beta chains presented below share a single source sample, sequenced in a study of neoadjuvant anti-PD-1 for oral cavity cancer. Assay used: immunoSEQ multiplex PCR; TCRdb lists only in-frame clones, some missing. The sample carries about 42,000 clones, roughly 77% recorded once. Time point specified: after neoadjuvant nivolumab, at surgical resection. This sample comprised PBMCs, obtained after nivolumab (anti-PD-1) treatment. These receptors all stem from a person aged 35 to 85 with oral cavity squamous cell carcinoma.

The gene calls are TRBV5-4 and TRBJ1-4, with D possibly TRBD1 on 5 matching bases. Trimming shortened V by 6 bases and J by 10 bases, and 19 bases separated the two germline ends. The CDR3 is made up of 14 amino acids. Germline V gene data show CDR1 as SGHNT and CDR2 as YYREEE (reference sequence). CDR3 DNA: TGTGCCAGCACCTTAGGGGTCTTCGAGGGAAAACTGTTTTTT. This gives the protein CASTLGVFEGKLFF.

The V gene is TRBV4-1, the J gene TRBJ1-4; D remains ambiguous. Germline assignment: CDR1 MGHRA and CDR2 YSYEKL. Trimming took off 5 bases at V and 0 bases at J, with 7 bases between the two ends. The CDR3 sequence is 14 residues long. CDR3 sequence (DNA): TGCGCCAGCAGCTTGGCTGCAACTAATGAAAAACTGTTTTTT. Translation: CASSLAATNEKLFF.

This clone appeared a few times. The chain recombines TRBV29-1 with TRBJ2-2, with a tentative D call TRBD2 (6 bases). Trimming pared 4 bases from V and 6 bases from J, leaving 9 bases between. This CDR3 has 12 amino acids. Per the germline V gene, CDR1 is SQVTM and CDR2 is ANQGSEA. The CDR3 DNA sequence: TGCAGCGTTGTATGGGGGGCCGGGGAGCTGTTTTTT. This codes for CSVVWGAGELFF.

This clone was observed a handful of times. This sequence joins TRBV19 and TRBJ2-2; D is tentatively TRBD1 or TRBD2 (5 bases each). CDR1 LNHDA and CDR2 SQIVND come from the germline V gene (reference sequence). CDR3 length equals 14 residues. V was pared by 8 bases and J by 2 bases, with 12 bases between. The CDR3 loop is CASRGWTNTGELFF. DNA of the CDR3: TGTGCCAGTCGAGGGTGGACAAACACCGGGGAGCTGTTTTTT.

This clone was observed a single time. This rearrangement joins TRBV28 to TRBJ1-1, with 8 bases matching TRBD1. This CDR3 comprises 13 residues. With V trimmed by 7 bases and J by 4 bases, 5 bases remained unmatched. Germline V CDR1 and CDR2: MDHEN, SYDVKM. The CDR3 DNA follows: TGTGCCAGCACCTCAGGGGGCCGCACTGAAGCTTTCTTT. This sequence encodes CASTSGGRTEAFF.

The chain links TRBV10-2 to TRBJ1-4; 10 bases align to TRBD1. V lost 1 base, J lost 8 bases, and 7 bases stayed unmatched. The CDR3 is 16 residues long. Germline loops: CDR1 WSHSY, CDR2 SAAADI. CDR3 in amino acids: CASSEWKDRGDEKLFF. The CDR3 region has the DNA TGCGCCAGCAGTGAGTGGAAGGACAGGGGGGACGAAAAACTGTTTTTT.

The chain links TRBV10-1 to TRBJ2-1; TRBD1 matches at 7 bases. The CDR3 is 15 amino acids. Germline-derived CDR1 and CDR2 are WNHNN and SYGVQD (reference sequence). With 7 bases clipped from V and 6 bases from J, the junction kept 12 bases outside the gene matches. CDR3 protein: CASNRRQGGANEQFF. DNA for the CDR3: TGCGCCAGCAACCGAAGACAGGGTGGTGCCAATGAGCAGTTCTTC.

The V call is TRBV6-1, the J call TRBJ1-4, with D possibly TRBD1 on 6 matching bases. CDR1 MNHNS and CDR2 SASEGT come from the germline V gene. The CDR3 runs 16 residues. V lost 1 base and J 4 bases, leaving 13 bases between the germline ends. The CDR3: CASSEVAGQVNEKLFF. CDR3 coding DNA: TGTGCCAGCAGTGAAGTTGCGGGACAAGTTAATGAAAAACTGTTTTTT.

The V gene is TRBV19, the J gene TRBJ2-3; no definite D call. V shed 11 bases and J shed 4 bases, with 16 bases lying between them. Germline V gene lookup returns CDR1 LNHDA and CDR2 SQIVND (reference sequence). The CDR3 spans 13 residues. CDR3 nucleotide sequence: TGTGCCGTGGCTAGGCCGCCGTCAGATACGCAGTATTTT. It codes for CAVARPPSDTQYF.

The CDR3 sequence is CASRDNMNTEAFF. In DNA, the CDR3 is TGCGCCAGCAGGGACAACATGAACACTGAAGCTTTCTTT. The V and J genes are TRBV5-1 and TRBJ1-1, with TRBD1 as a possible D gene (5 bases). The length of the CDR3 is 13 residues. Looked up from germline, CDR1 is SGHRS and CDR2 is YFSETQ. V was clipped by 5 bases and J by 0 bases, with 8 bases between them.

The table lists this clone with a few counts. The V gene is TRBV28, the J gene TRBJ2-7, with a weak D call TRBD1 (5 bases). Germline V gene sequence: CDR1 MDHEN, CDR2 SYDVKM. Trimming took 5 bases from V and 3 from J, leaving 17 bases between them. CDR3 length: 15 residues. The CDR3 region is CASSPIGQGLYEQYF. CDR3 nucleotide sequence: TGTGCCAGCAGTCCCATTGGGCAGGGCCTCTACGAGCAGTACTTC.

The V and J genes are TRBV2 and TRBJ1-6; maybe TRBD1 (5 bases). Germline values: CDR1 SNHLY, CDR2 FYNNEI. V lost 8 bases and J lost 0, with 14 bases in between. CDR3 length: 16 residues. The CDR3 here is CASLGERSSYNSPLHF. The CDR3 coding sequence is TGTGCCAGCCTGGGGGAGCGGAGCTCCTATAATTCACCCCTCCACTTT. Full variable domain (rest looked up from reference TRBV2 and TRBJ1-6): EPEVTQTPSHQVTQMGQEVILRCVPISNHLYFYWYRQILGQKVEFLVSFYNNEISEKSEIFDDQFSVERPDGSNFTLKIRSTKLEDSAMYFCASLGERSSYNSPLHFGNGTRLTVT.

The chain carries TRBV10-3 and TRBJ1-1, with 8 nucleotides matching TRBD1. The germline V gene encodes CDR1 ENHRY and CDR2 SYGVKD. After removal of 7 bases from V and 2 bases from J, the junction contained 6 bases not matched to a gene. CDR3 length: 14 amino acids. The CDR3 protein is CAIKSQGANTEAFF. Written as DNA, the CDR3 is TGTGCCATCAAGTCCCAGGGGGCTAACACTGAAGCTTTCTTT.

J is TRBJ1-5 and V is TRBV7-8; D is undetermined. The V and J ends lost 0 bases and 0 bases respectively, with 12 bases between them. Germline-derived CDR1 and CDR2 are SGHVS and FQNEAQ. The CDR3 is made up of 17 amino acids. This CDR3 reads CASSLALGRASNQPQHF. In DNA, the CDR3 is TGTGCCAGCAGCTTAGCGCTTGGACGGGCTAGCAATCAGCCCCAGCATTTT.

The chain carries TRBV5-8 and TRBJ2-5, with 11 bases fitting TRBD2. Per the germline V gene, CDR1 is SGHTS and CDR2 is YDEGEE. V lost 4 bases to trimming and J lost 2 bases; unmatched junction nucleotides: 4. The CDR3 is made up of 15 amino acids. The CDR3 here is CASSQGTSGQETQYF. The CDR3, as DNA: TGTGCCAGCAGCCAGGGGACTAGCGGACAAGAGACCCAGTACTTC.

CDR3 protein: CASSMAGELFF. In nucleotides, the CDR3 is TGTGCCAGTAGTATGGCCGGGGAGCTGTTTTTT. This rearrangement joins TRBV19 to TRBJ2-2; D ambiguous. The germline V gene has CDR1 LNHDA and CDR2 SQIVND (reference sequence). The germline V and J ends were trimmed by 3 bases and 6 bases, with 2 bases remaining between them. This CDR3 spans 11 amino acids.

This chain uses TRBV6-4 with TRBJ2-3; 11 positions agree with TRBD2. Germline assignment: CDR1 MRHNA and CDR2 SNTAGT. CDR3 size: 15 residues. After removal of 4 bases from V and 5 bases from J, the junction contained 5 bases not matched to a gene. CDR3 residues: CASSGIAGGQDTQYF. Here the CDR3 DNA reads TGTGCCAGCAGTGGCATAGCGGGGGGGCAAGATACGCAGTATTTT.